These T cell receptor beta chains were read from a single sample in a study of neurological immune-mediated disorders. Using its own MiXCR run on the 5' RACE reads, TCRdb lists one record per CDR3 protein. The sample lists some 89,000 distinct CDR3 sequences; about 4.3% were seen once. The sequenced material came from PBMCs. These receptors originate from a woman aged 55-70 years with multiple sclerosis. The CDR3 runs from the conserved cysteine through the conserved F or W. The D gene is left open where the match is weak. Clone size reads once, few, many, or a class if the clone is expanded.

v_call,d_call,clone_size,j_call,cdr3_nt,cdr3_aa
TRBV7-9,TRBD2,many,TRBJ2-7,TGTGCCAGCAGCTTAGCTAGCGGGGGAAGTCACGAGCAGTACTTC,CASSLASGGSHEQYF
TRBV6-2/TRBV6-3,TRBD2,many,TRBJ2-3,TGTGCCAGCAGTTCAGCGGGAGTCAGCACAGATACGCAGTATTTT,CASSSAGVSTDTQYF
TRBV7-2,.,many,TRBJ2-3,TGTGCCAGCCTCCAGGTATCCACAGATACGCAGTATTTT,CASLQVSTDTQYF
TRBV20-1,TRBD2,many,TRBJ2-3,TGCAGTGCTAGGGGGACTAGCGCAGATACGCAGTATTTT,CSARGTSADTQYF
TRBV29-1,.,many,TRBJ1-2,TGCAGCGTGGGCGGGGGTCCCTATGGCTACACCTTC,CSVGGGPYGYTF
TRBV2,.,many,TRBJ2-7,TGTGCCAGCAGTGGCTCCTTGAGGGAGCAGTACTTC,CASSGSLREQYF
TRBV29-1,TRBD2,many,TRBJ2-5,TGCAGCGATTTAGCGGGGACTGCTCAAGAGACCCAGTACTTC,CSDLAGTAQETQYF
TRBV20-1,.,many,TRBJ2-3,.,CSARDVGQGSLRYF
TRBV29-1,.,many,TRBJ2-2,TGCAGCTCGGGGACGGCTACCGGGGAGCTGTTTTTT,CSSGTATGELFF
TRBV6-5,TRBD1,many,TRBJ1-2,TGTGCCAGCAGTTACGTGGGACAGGGATCGAACGGCTACACCTTC,CASSYVGQGSNGYTF
TRBV20-1,.,many,TRBJ1-2,TGCAGTGCTAGAGATCTAGGTGGGGGCTACACCTTC,CSARDLGGGYTF
TRBV30,TRBD1,many,TRBJ2-1,TGTGCCTGGTTAAACAGGGGTCGCAATGAGCAGTTCTTC,CAWLNRGRNEQFF
TRBV24-1,TRBD2,many,TRBJ2-3,TGTGCCACCAGTGACCCGCCGGGTAGCGGGGGTAGCACAGATACGCAGTATTTT,CATSDPPGSGGSTDTQYF
TRBV5-1,.,many,TRBJ2-7,TGCGCCAGCAGCTTCAAGGGGGGATCCTACGAGCAGTACTTC,CASSFKGGSYEQYF
TRBV5-6,.,many,TRBJ1-1,TGTGCCAGCAGCCCAGCACAGAACTTGAACACTGAAGCTTTCTTT,CASSPAQNLNTEAFF
TRBV7-8,TRBD1,many,TRBJ1-2,TGTGCCAGCAGCACCCGAGGACAGGGGGCTTGGGGCTACACCTTC,CASSTRGQGAWGYTF
TRBV3-1,.,many,TRBJ1-2,TGTGCCAGCAGCCAACCGGGGATCTATGGCTACACCTTC,CASSQPGIYGYTF
TRBV5-1,.,many,TRBJ1-6,TGCGCCAGCAGCGCGGAGGTAGCCTATAATTCACCCCTCCACTTT,CASSAEVAYNSPLHF
TRBV20-1,TRBD2,many,TRBJ2-7,TGCAGTGCTACCCCCTTGAGCGGGGGGTACGAGCAGTACTTC,CSATPLSGGYEQYF
TRBV6-5,.,many,TRBJ2-6,TGTGCCAGCAGTTCGGGACAGCGGGGCTCTGGGGCCAACGTCCTGACTTTC,CASSSGQRGSGANVLTF
TRBV7-8,TRBD1,many,TRBJ1-5,TGTGCCAGCAGCTTGTCAGGGGGTCCCCATCAACCCCAGCATTTT,CASSLSGGPHQPQHF
TRBV5-1,.,many,TRBJ2-3,TGCGCCAGCCGCTATCCCCTCCAGGATACGCAGTATTTT,CASRYPLQDTQYF
TRBV5-1,.,many,TRBJ2-3,TGCGCCAGCAGCTCCCCCCCGGGCGGGCACACAGATACGCAGTATTTT,CASSSPPGGHTDTQYF
TRBV5-6,TRBD1,many,TRBJ2-3,TGTGCCAGCAGCTTGGGGGGACAGGGGGCATTCGATACGCAGTATTTT,CASSLGGQGAFDTQYF
TRBV9,.,many,TRBJ1-1,TGTGCCAGCAGCGACGCCCCCGAGACTGAAGCTTTCTTT,CASSDAPETEAFF
TRBV7-9,TRBD1,many,TRBJ2-7,TGTGCCAGCAGCTCCCAGGGGGCGGGCGAGCAGTACTTC,CASSSQGAGEQYF
TRBV20-1,.,many,TRBJ2-7,TGCAGTGCGCCACTCCGCGGGGGCCGTTACGAGCAGTACTTC,CSAPLRGGRYEQYF
TRBV18,TRBD1,many,TRBJ2-5,TGTGCCAGCTCACCACTCGGGACAGCTCAAGAGACCCAGTACTTC,CASSPLGTAQETQYF
TRBV20-1,.,many,TRBJ2-7,TGCAGTGCAACCCCGGGACGCCTCTCCTACGAGCAGTACTTC,CSATPGRLSYEQYF
TRBV20-1,.,many,TRBJ1-2,TGCAGTGCTAGAGAGGAACAGGGATATGGCTACACCTTC,CSAREEQGYGYTF
TRBV2,.,many,TRBJ2-1,TGTGCCAGCATGCCCTACAATGAGCAGTTCTTC,CASMPYNEQFF
TRBV5-1,.,many,TRBJ2-7,TGCGCCAGCAGCTTGGCCGGGACAACATCCTACGAGCAGTACTTC,CASSLAGTTSYEQYF